The 32 T cell receptor beta chains given below trace back to one sample, sequenced in a study of beta chain features in type 1 diabetes. Every isolated RNA sample was fully reverse transcribed, so sequencing captured expressed TCRB transcripts. TCRdb's copy holds only in-frame clones and misses some; the assay was immunoSEQ multiplex PCR. The table has roughly 350,000 clones, over 9% seen once. Their antigens are not known. Study conclusions and caveats: All four CD4+ subsets of Type 1 diabetes patients contained TCRB CDR3s that were moderately but significantly shorter.

The specimen sequenced was central memory CD4+ T cells from blood. These receptors all come from a man aged 25-40 years with type 1 diabetes.

This clone has a handful of counts. This rearrangement joins TRBV5-1 to TRBJ2-2; 7 bases are a match to TRBD1. Trimming removed 0 bases from V and 1 base from J; junction bases left unmatched: 3. CDR1 and CDR2 from the germline V gene are SGHRS and YFSETQ. This CDR3 comprises 16 residues. The CDR3 nucleotides read TGCGCCAGCAGCTTGGCCCAGGGGGTGAACACCGGGGAGCTGTTTTTT. It specifies CASSLAQGVNTGELFF.

This clone came up a few times. The V call is TRBV15, the J call TRBJ1-2; unclear D gene. The CDR3 extends over 14 amino acids. Germline lookup yields CDR1 LNHNV and CDR2 YYDKDF (reference sequence). Trimming took off 0 bases at V and 6 bases at J, with 11 bases between the two ends. The CDR3 DNA reads TGTGCCACCAGCAGAGATTCGGCAGGAGATGGCTACACCTTC. Amino acids: CATSRDSAGDGYTF.

Points on this clone: A much bigger clone sits one base away, suggesting this may be a read error. The sample has other DNA sequences that encode this CDR3 too. V gene TRBV10-3 combines with J gene TRBJ2-6; the D call may be TRBD1 or TRBD2 (5 bases each). The CDR3 covers 16 residues. The V gene's germline CDR1 is ENHRY and CDR2 SYGVKD. The CDR3 DNA sequence: TGTGCCAGCAGCTTACTCGAAATTTCCGGGGCCAACGTCCTGACTTTT. Residues: CASSLLEISGANVLTF.

The CDR3 nucleotides are TGCGCCAGCAGCATGGGACAGGGAGGAGAAAAACTGTTTTTT. This sequence encodes CASSMGQGGEKLFF. The chain carries TRBV5-1 and TRBJ1-4, with 9 bases matching TRBD1. V lost 4 bases, J lost 8 bases, and 6 bases stayed unmatched. Germline CDR1 is SGHRS and CDR2 is YFSETQ. This CDR3 spans 14 amino acids. Based on the CDR3 plus reference TRBV5-1 and TRBJ1-4, the full variable domain is KAGVTQTPRYLIKTRGQQVTLSCSPISGHRSVSWYQQTPGQGLQFLFEYFSETQRNKGNFPGRFSGRQFSNSRSEMNVSTLELGDSALYLCASSMGQGGEKLFFGSGTQLSVL.

There are a few counts of this clone. The chain has TRBV5-1 and TRBJ2-2, with D possibly TRBD1 on 6 matching bases. This CDR3 comprises 17 residues. From germline, CDR1 is SGHRS and CDR2 YFSETQ. Trimming took off 0 bases at V and 5 bases at J, with 17 bases between the two ends. The CDR3 loop is CASSLDSGAYMTGELFF. CDR3 in DNA: TGCGCCAGCAGCTTGGACTCAGGGGCTTACATGACCGGGGAGCTGTTTTTT.

The chain employs TRBV29-1 and TRBJ2-3; the match to TRBD1 covers 12 bases. The V gene's germline CDR1 is SQVTM and CDR2 ANQGSEA. This CDR3 has 16 amino acids. J gave up 1 base and V 3 bases, and 5 bases lay outside the gene matches. For the CDR3, the DNA is TGCAGCGTTGAGGGACAGGGGGCGTGGGGCACAGATACGCAGTATTTT. This translates into CSVEGQGAWGTDTQYF.

This clone showed up just a few times. A read error may account for a junction end that differs from germline. This chain connects TRBV10-1 to TRBJ1-2; D is uncertain. The CDR3 spans 10 residues. Germline V CDR1 and CDR2: WNHNN, SYGVQD (reference sequence). The chain's CDR3 is CASSAQELNF. The CDR3 DNA sequence: TGCGCCAGCAGTGCGCAGGAACTTAACTTC.

As to this clone: The DNA is omitted, as the CDR3 cannot be located on it reliably, and the CDR3 follows TCRdb's listing. This rearrangement joins TRBV5-1 to TRBJ1-1. CDR1 is SGHRS and CDR2 is YFSETQ in the germline V gene. The CDR3 adds up to 16 amino acids, both ends counted. The CDR3 spells CASSLGGSEMGLKLSF.

The CDR3 DNA reads as TGTGCCAGCGCCTGGGACCCCAACACTGAAGCTTTCTTT. It is translated as CASAWDPNTEAFF. This sequence joins TRBV7-9 and TRBJ1-1, with D perhaps TRBD1 (5 bases). Trimming cost V 8 bases and J 2 bases, with 12 bases left between them. The CDR3 has 13 residues. The germline CDR1 and CDR2 sequences are SEHNR and FQNEAQ (reference sequence). The whole variable domain, filled in from reference TRBV7-9 and TRBJ1-1, reads DTGVSQNPRHKITKRGQNVTFRCDPISEHNRLYWYRQTLGQGPEFLTYFQNEAQLEKSRLLSDRFSAERPKGSFSTLEIQRTEQGDSAMYLCASAWDPNTEAFFGQGTRLTVV.

This clone appeared many times. V usage is TRBV18 and J usage is TRBJ1-2, with D hard to call. Germline-derived CDR1 and CDR2 are KGHSH and LQKENI. V was cut by 0 bases and J by 6 bases, with 8 bases left in between. The CDR3 length is 13 residues. The CDR3: CASSPPGEDGYTF. DNA for the CDR3: TGTGCCAGCTCACCACCGGGCGAGGATGGCTACACCTTC.

The chain uses TRBV29-1 and TRBJ2-5; 14 nucleotides agree with TRBD2. Germline loops: CDR1 SQVTM, CDR2 ANQGSEA. V lost 7 bases, J lost 2 bases, and 9 bases stayed unmatched. The length of the CDR3 is 16 residues. In DNA form, the CDR3 reads TGCAGCGCCAAGTTCGGGACTAGCGGGAGACAAGAGACCCAGTACTTC. Protein sequence: CSAKFGTSGRQETQYF.

In this sample, this clone turned up a few times. The V gene is TRBV25-1, the J gene TRBJ1-1; no clear D gene. The CDR3 runs to 13 residues. V dropped 7 bases and J dropped 0 bases, with 9 bases sitting between them. Looked up from germline, CDR1 is MGHDK and CDR2 is SYGVNS. The DNA for the CDR3 is TGTGCCAGCACTAAGGGTGTGAACACTGAAGCTTTCTTT. Amino acids: CASTKGVNTEAFF.

This clone was detected only a few times. CDR3 amino acids: CASRLTSITDTQYF. For the CDR3, the DNA is TGTGCCAGCAGACTAACATCTATCACAGATACGCAGTATTTT. V usage is TRBV6-6 and J usage is TRBJ2-3; D unclear. Germline assignment: CDR1 MNHNY and CDR2 SVGAGI (reference sequence). There are 14 residues in the CDR3. V gave up 6 bases and J gave up 2 bases, with 12 bases separating them.

This clone came up a few times. The chain uses TRBV7-8 and TRBJ2-2; D ambiguous. The CDR3 has 15 residues. Trimming left V 1 base short and J 6 bases short, with 12 bases between. Germline V gene lookup returns CDR1 SGHVS and CDR2 FQNEAQ. The CDR3 DNA sequence: TGTGCCAGCAGCTTAGTTACGGAGTACCCCGGGGAGCTGTTTTTT. Translation gives CASSLVTEYPGELFF. Variable domain in full (rest from reference TRBV7-8 and TRBJ2-2): GAGVSQSPRYKVAKRGQDVALRCDPISGHVSLFWYQQALGQGPEFLTYFQNEAQLDKSGLPSDRFFAERPEGSVSTLKIQRTQQEDSAVYLCASSLVTEYPGELFFGEGSRLTVL.

There are many counts of this clone. J is TRBJ2-5 and V is TRBV7-9; 8 bases match TRBD2. Trimming removed 1 base from V and 3 bases from J; junction bases left unmatched: 10. Germline CDR1 SEHNR, CDR2 FQNEAQ (reference sequence). This CDR3 is built from 17 residues. This CDR3 reads CASSLGLDSGREETQYF. DNA for the CDR3: TGTGCCAGCAGCTTAGGATTGGACAGCGGGAGAGAAGAGACCCAGTACTTC. The variable domain in full, with the rest retrieved from reference TRBV7-9 and TRBJ2-5, is DTGVSQNPRHKITKRGQNVTFRCDPISEHNRLYWYRQTLGQGPEFLTYFQNEAQLEKSRLLSDRFSAERPKGSFSTLEIQRTEQGDSAMYLCASSLGLDSGREETQYFGPGTRLLVL.

The chain employs TRBV28 and TRBJ1-2; 9 nucleotides align to TRBD1. V shed 6 bases and J 7 bases; nucleotides not matched to a gene: 6. The CDR3 is 13 amino acids. Per germline, CDR1 MDHEN and CDR2 SYDVKM. The CDR3 region has the DNA TGTGCCAGCAGGGGTACAGGGGGCCCTGGCTACACCTTC. It yields the protein CASRGTGGPGYTF.

The chain combines TRBV2 with TRBJ2-6; D remains ambiguous. V lost 3 bases and J lost 2, with 5 bases in between. From germline, CDR1 is SNHLY and CDR2 FYNNEI. This CDR3 spans 14 amino acids. CDR3 sequence (DNA): TGTGCCAGCAGTGATGGGCCTGGGGCCAACGTCCTGACTTTC. Protein: CASSDGPGANVLTF.

This clone was observed a handful of times. The junction departs from germline at one end; a sequencing error may be responsible. V usage is TRBV2 and J usage is TRBJ2-7; 13 bases are shared with TRBD2. Germline V lookup: CDR1 SNHLY, CDR2 FYNNEI. There are 11 residues in the CDR3. CDR3: CASSAGTSGNF. The CDR3 DNA follows: TGTGCCAGCAGTGCGGGGACTAGCGGGAACTTC.

This clone was counted ten times or more. This chain uses TRBV6-1 with TRBJ1-2; 8 nucleotides align to TRBD1. The CDR3 has 13 residues. Germline CDR1 is MNHNS and CDR2 is SASEGT. The junction had 6 bases not matched to a gene; V was cut back by 4 bases and J by 8 bases. The CDR3 DNA reads TGTGCCAGCAGTGCAACACAGGGGGTCGGCTACACCTTC. Its translation: CASSATQGVGYTF.

This clone was seen a handful of times. CDR3: CASSFSGGGETQYF. As DNA, the CDR3 is TGCGCCAGCAGCTTTAGCGGGGGGGGTGAGACCCAGTACTTC. This chain uses TRBV4-3 with TRBJ2-5; 11 positions match TRBD2. Germline CDR1 and CDR2: LGHNA and YSLEER. The length of the CDR3 is 14 residues. V shed 5 bases, J shed 5 bases, and the junction held 4 bases outside the gene matches.

This clone showed up just a few times. The chain combines TRBV5-1 with TRBJ2-3; D ambiguous. The CDR3 sequence is 14 residues long. With 4 bases removed from V and 0 bases from J, the gap between germline ends came to 9 bases. Germline CDR1 is SGHRS and CDR2 is YFSETQ. The CDR3 DNA is TGCGCCAGCAGCGATGACGGTAGCACAGATACGCAGTATTTT. This translates into CASSDDGSTDTQYF.

This clone was detected ten times or more. The V call is TRBV2, the J call TRBJ1-2; D is possibly TRBD1 (6 bases). V was clipped by 9 bases and J by 4 bases, with 15 bases between them. CDR3 length equals 13 residues. In germline, CDR1 is SNHLY, CDR2 FYNNEI. CDR3 amino acids: CASTGQTAYGYTF. The CDR3 DNA sequence: TGTGCCAGTACTGGACAGACGGCCTATGGCTACACCTTC. Full variable domain (outside the CDR3, taken from reference TRBV2 and TRBJ1-2): EPEVTQTPSHQVTQMGQEVILRCVPISNHLYFYWYRQILGQKVEFLVSFYNNEISEKSEIFDDQFSVERPDGSNFTLKIRSTKLEDSAMYFCASTGQTAYGYTFGSGTRLTVV.

V and J are TRBV6-1 and TRBJ1-1, with a tentative D call TRBD1 (5 bases). Germline V CDR1 and CDR2: MNHNS, SASEGT. Trimming stripped 5 bases from V and 4 bases from J, with 14 bases between. This CDR3 spans 14 amino acids. The CDR3 region has the DNA TGTGCCAGCAGTTATGTGACCGGGGGCACTGAAGCTTTCTTT. This gives the protein CASSYVTGGTEAFF.

This clone was detected a few times. The J gene is TRBJ2-5, the V gene TRBV11-3; the match to TRBD1 covers 10 bases. The germline V gene has CDR1 SGHNT and CDR2 YENEEA. J was trimmed by 7 bases and V by 3 bases; bases with no gene match: 5. The CDR3 loop spans 14 amino acids. The CDR3 protein is CASSFGTGDRTQYF. The CDR3, as DNA: TGTGCCAGCAGCTTCGGGACAGGGGATAGGACCCAGTACTTC.

There are a few counts of this clone. This chain uses TRBV19 with TRBJ1-2, with unresolved D. V lost 5 bases to trimming and J lost 8 bases, with 12 bases between them. Germline CDR1 LNHDA, CDR2 SQIVND (reference sequence). The CDR3 has 12 amino acids. The CDR3 spells CASSAGGRGYTF. The CDR3 region has the DNA TGTGCCAGTAGTGCGGGCGGCCGAGGCTACACCTTC.

The rearrangement joins TRBV18 to TRBJ2-3, with D possibly matching TRBD2 (5 bases). The length of the CDR3 is 15 residues. Germline CDR1 reads KGHSH; CDR2 reads LQKENI. V lost 5 bases, J lost 0 bases, and 12 bases lay in between. The chain's CDR3 is CASSGGRTSTDTQYF. CDR3 DNA sequence: TGTGCCAGCTCAGGCGGACGGACTAGCACAGATACGCAGTATTTT.

The V and J genes are TRBV4-3 and TRBJ2-5, with TRBD2 matching over 10 bases. J lost 5 bases, V lost 1 base, and 4 bases had no gene match. This CDR3 has 15 residues. In germline, CDR1 is LGHNA, CDR2 YSLEER. CDR3 loop: CASSQGGSGRETQYF. The CDR3 region has the DNA TGCGCCAGCAGCCAAGGAGGTAGCGGGAGGGAGACCCAGTACTTC.

In the case of this clone: Additional DNA sequences in this sample encode the identical CDR3. The chain carries TRBV7-2 and TRBJ2-3; possible D gene TRBD1, 6 bases. Trimming stripped 3 bases from V and 6 bases from J, with 10 bases between. This CDR3 comprises 13 residues. Germline-derived CDR1 and CDR2 are SGHTA and FQGNSA. In DNA, the CDR3 is TGTGCCAGCAGCTTGACAGGTCCGGATACGCAGTATTTT. Translated, it gives CASSLTGPDTQYF.

The V and J genes are TRBV5-1 and TRBJ2-3; D possibly matches TRBD1 or TRBD2 (6 bases each). CDR1 SGHRS and CDR2 YFSETQ come from the germline V gene. V gave up 0 bases and J gave up 5 bases, with 16 bases separating them. The CDR3 runs to 16 residues. CDR3 nucleotide sequence: TGCGCCAGCAGCTTGGGCCTAGTCGGAGGGGGAGATACGCAGTATTTT. This encodes CASSLGLVGGGDTQYF.

J is TRBJ1-5 and V is TRBV27, with unresolved D. The CDR3 has 14 residues. Germline loops: CDR1 MNHEY, CDR2 SMNVEV (reference sequence). V was trimmed by 2 bases and J by 0 bases, leaving 5 bases between them. In DNA, the CDR3 is TGTGCCAGCAGTTTAGGTCGTAGCAATCAGCCCCAGCATTTT. This gives the protein CASSLGRSNQPQHF.

Only a few counts were recorded for this clone. This chain links TRBV5-4 with TRBJ1-2; TRBD1 is a possible D gene (5 bases). V lost 0 bases and J 0 bases, leaving 9 bases between the germline ends. The CDR3 is 15 residues long. Per germline, CDR1 SGHNT and CDR2 YYREEE (reference sequence). The CDR3 loop is CASSLAGAANYGYTF. CDR3 nucleotides: TGTGCCAGCAGCTTGGCCGGGGCCGCTAACTATGGCTACACCTTC.

This clone was detected ten times or more. The chain is built from TRBV7-2 and TRBJ2-3; D could derive from TRBD1 or TRBD2 (5 bases each). V dropped 4 bases and J dropped 2 bases, with 10 bases sitting between them. The CDR3 sequence is 14 residues long. CDR1 and CDR2 from the germline V gene are SGHTA and FQGNSA. CDR3 coding DNA: TGTGCCAGCAGCTGGGACGGCCCCACAGATACGCAGTATTTT. Translating gives CASSWDGPTDTQYF.